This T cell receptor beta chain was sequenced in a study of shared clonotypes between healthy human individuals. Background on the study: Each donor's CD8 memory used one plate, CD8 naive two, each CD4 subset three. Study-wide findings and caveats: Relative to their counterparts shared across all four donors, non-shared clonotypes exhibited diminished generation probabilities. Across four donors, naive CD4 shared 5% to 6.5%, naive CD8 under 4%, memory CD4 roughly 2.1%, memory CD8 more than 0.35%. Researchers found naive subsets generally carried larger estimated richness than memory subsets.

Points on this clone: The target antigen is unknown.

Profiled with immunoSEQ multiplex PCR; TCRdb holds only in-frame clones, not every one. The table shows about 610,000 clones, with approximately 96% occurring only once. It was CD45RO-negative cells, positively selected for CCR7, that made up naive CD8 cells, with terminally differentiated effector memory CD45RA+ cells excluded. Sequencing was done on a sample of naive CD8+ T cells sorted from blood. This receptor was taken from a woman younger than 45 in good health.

The CDR3 DNA follows: TGTGCCAGTAGTATCCCCCCAGGGGGTGGCACCGGGGAGCTGTTTTTT. Residues: CASSIPPGGGTGELFF. The chain is built from TRBV19 and TRBJ2-2; 7 bases map to TRBD1. CDR3 length: 16 amino acids. CDR1 and CDR2 from the germline V gene are LNHDA and SQIVND (reference sequence). Trimming took 3 bases from V and 4 from J; bases not matched to a gene: 8.